Listed below are T cell receptor beta chains from one sample, sequenced in a study of control samples from healthy donors and cancer patients. Sequenced by immunoSEQ multiplex PCR; TCRdb stores in-frame clones only, minus some. The sample lists around 200,000 clones, approximately 92% occurring once. Sequencing was done on a sample of blood. The receptor set was obtained from a man aged 18 to 29 in good health. Each CDR3 is given with its conserved first and last residue. Each record gives: D gene, clone size, J gene, V gene, CDR3 DNA, CDR3 protein. The D gene is left open where the match is weak. Size is stated for part of the rows, as once, few or many counts, or as a class when the clone is expanded.

. | . | TRBJ1-2 | TRBV6-1 | TGTGCCAGCAGTGAGGGGGGGCGCAGAGGAGGCTACACCTTC | CASSEGGRRGGYTF
. | . | TRBJ2-7 | TRBV28 | TGTGCCACTAGGGGCCCTACCCTGGGGGAGCAGTACTTC | CATRGPTLGEQYF
. | . | TRBJ2-7 | TRBV27 | TGTGCCAGCAGTTCGGCCCGGTTTCCTATGGAGCAGTACTTC | CASSSARFPMEQYF
. | . | TRBJ1-2 | TRBV2 | TGTGCCAGAGCAGAACATGGCTACACCTTC | CARAEHGYTF
. | . | TRBJ1-1 | TRBV12-3/TRBV12-4 | TGTGCCAGCAGTCCCCTCCAGGCGGGGGAAGCTTTCTTT | CASSPLQAGEAFF
TRBD1 | . | TRBJ2-7 | TRBV5-6 | TGTGCCAGCAGCTACAGGGGGCTCATCTACGAGCAGTACTTC | CASSYRGLIYEQYF
TRBD2 | . | TRBJ2-3 | TRBV5-1 | TGCGCCAGCAGCCTAGCGGGGGTCGAAGATACGCAGTATTTT | CASSLAGVEDTQYF
. | . | TRBJ1-5 | TRBV28 | TGTGCCAGCAGTCGAGACAGCATTAATCAGCCCCAGCATTTT | CASSRDSINQPQHF
TRBD2 | . | TRBJ2-3 | TRBV19 | TGTGCCAGTAGTAGGCGTAGCGGGGGGGCGGGGGATACGCAGTATTTT | CASSRRSGGAGDTQYF
. | . | TRBJ1-2 | TRBV2 | TGTGCCAGCAGTGGAGGGCTGGAGGGCCTGGCGAGGGGCTACACCTTC | CASSGGLEGLARGYTF
TRBD1 | . | TRBJ1-6 | TRBV5-1 | TGCGCCAGCAGCCGGTATAGGGACGGGGGACAGTTCGGTAATTCACCCCTCCACTTT | CASSRYRDGGQFGNSPLHF
. | . | TRBJ1-1 | TRBV19 | TGTGCCACCCGCGAATTCCTGAACACTGAAGCTTTCTTT | CATREFLNTEAFF
. | once | TRBJ1-5 | TRBV28 | TGTGCCAGCAGTTTGGGGCTAGTCCGGGGTTATAGCAATCAGCCCCAGCATTTT | CASSLGLVRGYSNQPQHF
. | . | TRBJ2-7 | TRBV15 | TGTGCCACCAGCAGAGACGGGTCAGGTAGCTCCTACGAGCAGTACTTC | CATSRDGSGSSYEQYF
. | once | TRBJ1-3 | TRBV10-3 | TGTGCCATCAGAGAGAGTGGAAACACCATATATTTT | CAIRESGNTIYF
. | . | TRBJ1-1 | TRBV20-1 | TGCAGTGCTAGTGAACACCTGAACACTGAAGCTTTCTTT | CSASEHLNTEAFF
. | . | TRBJ2-1 | TRBV24-1 | TGTGCCACCAGTGATCAGGGGAGCTCCTACAATGAGCAGTTCTTC | CATSDQGSSYNEQFF
. | . | TRBJ2-1 | TRBV5-5 | TGTGCCAGCAATAGAGTGGCCCTACCTGGGGAGCAGTTCTTC | CASNRVALPGEQFF
. | . | TRBJ1-2 | TRBV18 | TGTGCCAGCTCACCGTTAACAGCTAACTATGGCTACACCTTC | CASSPLTANYGYTF
. | . | TRBJ2-1 | TRBV24-1 | TGTGCCACTGCCTCTCCGGCATTCGAGCAGTTCTTC | CATASPAFEQFF
. | . | TRBJ2-3 | TRBV11-3 | TGTGCCAGCAGCTTCGGCGAAAGCACAGATACGCAGTATTTT | CASSFGESTDTQYF
TRBD2 | . | TRBJ2-1 | TRBV27 | TGTGCCAGCAGTTTACGTAGCGGGGGTAACAATGAGCAGTTCTTC | CASSLRSGGNNEQFF
TRBD1 | . | TRBJ2-1 | TRBV11-2 | TGTGCCAGCAGCTTAGTACCGGGACAGGGGGCCAATGAGCAGTTCTTC | CASSLVPGQGANEQFF
TRBD2 | . | TRBJ2-7 | TRBV7-8 | TGTGCCAGCAGAACTACTAGCGGGGGCCTCAGCTCCTACGAGCAGTACTTC | CASRTTSGGLSSYEQYF
. | once | TRBJ2-3 | TRBV14 | TGTGCCAGCAGCCAACAAACAGGGCGCACAGATACGCAGTATTTT | CASSQQTGRTDTQYF
. | . | TRBJ2-1 | TRBV9 | TGTGCCAGCAGCGCCCCCGTCGGGGCGGATGAGCAGTTCTTC | CASSAPVGADEQFF
. | . | TRBJ2-2 | TRBV28 | TGTGCCAGCAGTTTAACAGTTAGCCCGAACACCGGGGAGCTGTTTTTT | CASSLTVSPNTGELFF
TRBD1 | . | TRBJ1-2 | TRBV5-4 | TGTGCCAGCAGCTTAGTGGACAGGGGAATGCGTGGCTACACCTTC | CASSLVDRGMRGYTF
TRBD1 | . | TRBJ1-4 | TRBV2 | TGTGCCAGCAGCCTCGACAGGGTAACTAATGAAAAACTGTTTTTT | CASSLDRVTNEKLFF
. | . | TRBJ1-2 | TRBV5-1 | TGCGCCAGCAGCTCGCGGGGGGCCTATGGCTACACCTTC | CASSSRGAYGYTF
. | . | TRBJ2-7 | TRBV29-1 | TGCAGCGTTGAAGCCGGGCGAGGGGGGCCGCGGTACGAGCAGTACTTC | CSVEAGRGGPRYEQYF
. | . | TRBJ1-4 | TRBV27 | TGTGCCAGCAGTTTAAGAACAGCCAAAGCAACTAATGAAAAACTGTTTTTT | CASSLRTAKATNEKLFF
. | . | TRBJ2-5 | TRBV7-2 | TGTGCCAGCAGCTTGTTTGGGCCAGAGACCCAGTACTTC | CASSLFGPETQYF